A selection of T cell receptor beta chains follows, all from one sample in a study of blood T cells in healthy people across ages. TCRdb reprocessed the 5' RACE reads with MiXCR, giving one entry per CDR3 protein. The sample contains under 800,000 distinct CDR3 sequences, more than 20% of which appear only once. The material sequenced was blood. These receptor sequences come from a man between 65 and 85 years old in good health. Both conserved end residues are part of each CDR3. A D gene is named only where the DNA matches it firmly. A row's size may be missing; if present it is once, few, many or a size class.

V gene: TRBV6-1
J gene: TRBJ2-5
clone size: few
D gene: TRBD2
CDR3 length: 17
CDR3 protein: CASSAPLAGGLQETQYF
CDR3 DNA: TGTGCCAGCAGTGCTCCCTTAGCGGGAGGGCTGCAAGAGACCCAGTACTTC

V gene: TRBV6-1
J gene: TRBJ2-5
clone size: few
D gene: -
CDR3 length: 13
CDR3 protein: CASSERYKETQYF
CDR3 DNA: TGTGCCAGCAGTGAAAGATACAAAGAGACCCAGTACTTC

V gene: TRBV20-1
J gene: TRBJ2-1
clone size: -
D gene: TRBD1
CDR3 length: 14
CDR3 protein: CSAPRAQGADEQFF
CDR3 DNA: TGCAGTGCTCCGAGAGCGCAGGGGGCCGATGAGCAGTTCTTC

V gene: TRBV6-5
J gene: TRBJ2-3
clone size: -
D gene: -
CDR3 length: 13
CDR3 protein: CASSLGHEDTQYF
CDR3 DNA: TGTGCCAGCAGCCTAGGACACGAAGATACGCAGTATTTT

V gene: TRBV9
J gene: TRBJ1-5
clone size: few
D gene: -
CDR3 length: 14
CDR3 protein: CASSGGGVDQPQHF
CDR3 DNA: TGTGCCAGCAGCGGCGGGGGGGTTGATCAGCCCCAGCATTTT

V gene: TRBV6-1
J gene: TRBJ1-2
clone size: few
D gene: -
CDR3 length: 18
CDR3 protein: CASSEAHRARLDNYGYTF
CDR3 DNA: TGTGCCAGCAGTGAAGCGCACAGGGCGCGTCTAGATAACTATGGCTACACCTTC

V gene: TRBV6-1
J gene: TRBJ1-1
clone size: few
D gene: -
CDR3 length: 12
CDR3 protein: CASSELGAEAFF
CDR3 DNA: TGTGCCAGCAGTGAATTGGGGGCCGAAGCTTTCTTT

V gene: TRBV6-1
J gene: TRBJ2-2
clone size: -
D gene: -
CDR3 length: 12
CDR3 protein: CASSEWPGELFF
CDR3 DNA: TGTGCCAGCAGTGAATGGCCCGGGGAGCTGTTTTTT

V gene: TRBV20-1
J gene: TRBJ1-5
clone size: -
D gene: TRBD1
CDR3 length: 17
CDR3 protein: CSARPPGQGHSNQPQHF
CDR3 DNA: TGCAGTGCTAGGCCTCCAGGACAGGGTCATAGCAATCAGCCCCAGCATTTT

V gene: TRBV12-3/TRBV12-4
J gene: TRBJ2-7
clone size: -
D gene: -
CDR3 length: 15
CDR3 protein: CASSPLGPPTDEQYF
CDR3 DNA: TGTGCCAGCAGCCCCCTTGGGCCTCCTACCGACGAGCAGTACTTC

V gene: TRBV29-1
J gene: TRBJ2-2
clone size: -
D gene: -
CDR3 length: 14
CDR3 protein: CSATRQGRTGELFF
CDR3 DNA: TGCAGCGCCACCAGGCAGGGAAGGACCGGGGAGCTGTTTTTT

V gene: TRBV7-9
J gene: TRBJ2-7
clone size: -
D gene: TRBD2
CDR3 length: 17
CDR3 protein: CASRPSQTSGGAYEQYF
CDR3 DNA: TGTGCCAGCAGACCCTCCCAAACTAGCGGGGGGGCCTACGAGCAGTACTTC

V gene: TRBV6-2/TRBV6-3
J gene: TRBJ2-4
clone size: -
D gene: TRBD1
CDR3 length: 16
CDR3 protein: CASSYAETGKRNIQYF
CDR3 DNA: TGTGCCAGCAGTTACGCGGAGACAGGGAAGAGAAACATTCAGTACTTC

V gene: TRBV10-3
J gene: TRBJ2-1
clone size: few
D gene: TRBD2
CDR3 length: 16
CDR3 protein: CAISGTSGTGRNEQFF
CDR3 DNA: TGTGCCATCAGCGGGACTAGCGGGACGGGGAGGAATGAGCAGTTCTTC

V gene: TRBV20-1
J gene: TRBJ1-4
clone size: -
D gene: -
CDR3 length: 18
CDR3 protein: CSARDPSGRTPRNEKLFF
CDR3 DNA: TGCAGTGCTAGAGATCCTAGTGGGAGGACACCTCGTAATGAAAAACTGTTTTTT

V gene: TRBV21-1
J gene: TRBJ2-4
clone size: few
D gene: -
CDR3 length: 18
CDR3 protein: CASSSEPGHGRAKNIQYF
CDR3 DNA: TGTGCCAGCAGCAGCGAACCGGGACACGGACGGGCCAAAAACATTCAGTACTTC

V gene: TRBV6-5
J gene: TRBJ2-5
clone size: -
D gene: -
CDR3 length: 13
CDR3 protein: CASRPGHRETQYF
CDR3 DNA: TGTGCCAGCAGGCCGGGCCACAGGGAGACCCAGTACTTC

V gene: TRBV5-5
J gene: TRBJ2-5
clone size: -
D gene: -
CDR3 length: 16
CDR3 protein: CASSFSMRGPQETQYF
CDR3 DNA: TGTGCCAGCAGCTTTTCTATGCGGGGGCCCCAAGAGACCCAGTACTTC

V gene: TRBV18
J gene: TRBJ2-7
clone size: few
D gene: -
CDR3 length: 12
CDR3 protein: CASSPRMYEQYF
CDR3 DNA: TGTGCCAGCTCACCAAGGATGTACGAGCAGTACTTC

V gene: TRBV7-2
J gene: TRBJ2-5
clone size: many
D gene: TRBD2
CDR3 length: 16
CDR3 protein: CASSSRTSGRRETQYF
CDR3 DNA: TGTGCCAGCAGCTCCCGGACTAGCGGGAGACGAGAGACCCAGTACTTC

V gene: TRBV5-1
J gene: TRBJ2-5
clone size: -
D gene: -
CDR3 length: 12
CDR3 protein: CASSLYNRAQYF
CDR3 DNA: TGCGCCAGCAGCTTGTATAATAGGGCCCAGTACTTC

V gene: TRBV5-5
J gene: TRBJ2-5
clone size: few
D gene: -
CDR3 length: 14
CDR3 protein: CASSSQPGDRTQYF
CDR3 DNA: TGTGCCAGCAGCTCCCAACCAGGAGATAGGACCCAGTACTTC

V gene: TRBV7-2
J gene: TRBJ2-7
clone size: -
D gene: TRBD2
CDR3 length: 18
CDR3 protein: CASSLRRSTSGRGYEQYF
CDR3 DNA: TGTGCCAGCAGCTTGAGGAGATCAACTAGCGGGAGAGGGTACGAGCAGTACTTC

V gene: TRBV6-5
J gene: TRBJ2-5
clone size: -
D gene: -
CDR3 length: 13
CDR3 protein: CASSYSDQETQYF
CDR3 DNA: TGTGCCAGCAGTTACTCTGACCAAGAGACCCAGTACTTC

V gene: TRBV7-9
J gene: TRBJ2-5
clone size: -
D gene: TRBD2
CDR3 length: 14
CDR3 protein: CASSPIAGGETQYF
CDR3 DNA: TGTGCCAGCAGCCCTATAGCGGGAGGTGAGACCCAGTACTTC

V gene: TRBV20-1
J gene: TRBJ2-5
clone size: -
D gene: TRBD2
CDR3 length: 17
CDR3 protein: CSARIFLAGGPGETQYF
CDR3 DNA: TGCAGTGCTAGAATTTTTTTAGCGGGGGGCCCTGGGGAGACCCAGTACTTC

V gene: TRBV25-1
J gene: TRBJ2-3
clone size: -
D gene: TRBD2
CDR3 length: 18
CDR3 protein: CASSELPPSGSGTDTQYF
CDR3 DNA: TGTGCCAGCAGTGAATTGCCCCCTAGCGGGAGTGGCACAGATACGCAGTATTTT

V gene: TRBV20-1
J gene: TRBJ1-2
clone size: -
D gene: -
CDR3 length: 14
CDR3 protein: CSARDPGPSYGYTF
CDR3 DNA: TGCAGTGCTAGAGATCCGGGACCGAGCTATGGCTACACCTTC

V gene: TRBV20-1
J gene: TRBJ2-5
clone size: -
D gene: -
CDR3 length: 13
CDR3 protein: CSAVDRDQETQYF
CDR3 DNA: TGCAGTGCAGTAGACAGAGACCAAGAGACCCAGTACTTC